Below are 26 T cell receptor beta chains sequenced from a single sample in a study of naive and memory T cell subsets. The beta constant-region primer was an equimolar mix of two oligonucleotides covering TRBC1 and TRBC2. TCRdb re-analysed the UMI-ligation and nested PCR reads in MiXCR, keeping a single row per CDR3 protein. The profile shows around 160,000 distinct CDR3 sequences, approximately 15% of them singletons. Sequenced: naive CD4+ T cells from blood. These receptors were collected from a human donor in good health.

This clonotype has only a few counts. The chain uses TRBV7-9 and TRBJ2-5, with 12 bases lining up with TRBD2. CDR3 length equals 16 residues. CDR1 and CDR2 from the germline V gene are SEHNR and FQNEAQ (reference sequence). Trimming took 3 bases from V and 10 from J; bases not matched to a gene: 12. The CDR3 spells CASSFTILAGGPNQYF. In nucleotides, the CDR3 is TGTGCCAGCAGCTTTACTATACTAGCGGGAGGTCCTAACCAGTACTTC.

This clonotype was found a few times. The CDR3 sequence is CASSVRGSSGANVLTF. Written as DNA, the CDR3 is TGTGCCAGCAGCGTACGAGGGAGCTCTGGGGCCAACGTCCTGACTTTC. This rearrangement joins TRBV9 to TRBJ2-6, with TRBD2 as a possible D gene (5 bases). The germline V and J ends were trimmed by 1 base and 0 bases, with 8 bases remaining between them. Germline V CDR1 and CDR2: SGDLS, YYNGEE. This CDR3 spans 16 amino acids.

The chain couples TRBV2 to TRBJ2-5, with 8 bases identical to TRBD2. In germline, CDR1 is SNHLY, CDR2 FYNNEI. The CDR3 spans 13 residues. With V trimmed by 4 bases and J by 6 bases, 4 bases remained unmatched. The CDR3 DNA reads TGTGCCAGCAGTGCGGGACTAGAGAAGACCCAGTACTTC. It translates to CASSAGLEKTQYF.

This clonotype showed up just a few times. The J gene is TRBJ1-5, the V gene TRBV20-1; TRBD1 is a possible D gene (6 bases). This CDR3 comprises 13 residues. Trimming took 5 bases from V and 0 from J, leaving 8 bases between them. The germline V gene has CDR1 DFQATT and CDR2 SNEGSKA (reference sequence). The CDR3 DNA is TGCAGTGCTGGGACATATAGCAATCAGCCCCAGCATTTT. This sequence encodes CSAGTYSNQPQHF.

This clonotype was seen a handful of times. V usage is TRBV6-2 or TRBV6-3 and J usage is TRBJ2-3; 7 positions match TRBD2. CDR3 length equals 16 residues. CDR1 is MNHEY, CDR2 SVGEGT, per germline. V shed 2 bases, J shed 4 bases, and the junction held 9 bases outside the gene matches. Written as DNA, the CDR3 is TGTGCCAGCAGTTACGGGGCGGGAGAGCTCTCAGATACGCAGTATTTT. Its translation is CASSYGAGELSDTQYF.

This clonotype has just a few counts. J is TRBJ2-5 and V is TRBV20-1, with 8 nucleotides matching TRBD2. The germline gives CDR1 DFQATT, CDR2 SNEGSKA (reference sequence). This CDR3 is 14 amino acids long. V shed 6 bases and J 7 bases; nucleotides not matched to a gene: 13. The CDR3 DNA is TGCAGTGCCCGGACTAGCACCTCACTCCCGACCCAGTACTTC. This gives the protein CSARTSTSLPTQYF.

This clonotype was observed a handful of times. This rearrangement joins TRBV10-3 to TRBJ2-7; 8 positions match TRBD1. This CDR3 is built from 14 residues. V was pared by 6 bases and J by 2 bases, with 6 bases of the junction left unmatched. CDR1 ENHRY and CDR2 SYGVKD come from the germline V gene. The CDR3, as DNA: TGTGCCATCAGCAGCGGACAGGGAACCTACGAGCAGTACTTC. It specifies CAISSGQGTYEQYF.

The rearrangement joins TRBV14 to TRBJ1-5; unclear D gene. The CDR3 has 13 amino acids. The ends were cut back, 1 base at V and 4 bases at J, with 5 bases in the middle. Germline lookup yields CDR1 SGHDN and CDR2 FVKESK. CDR3 sequence (DNA): TGTGCCAGCAGCCAAGGGGTAAATCAGCCCCAGCATTTT. This sequence encodes CASSQGVNQPQHF.

The J gene is TRBJ1-1, the V gene TRBV6-5; unclear D gene. CDR1 MNHEY and CDR2 SVGAGI come from the germline V gene. This CDR3 is 13 amino acids long. Trimming stripped 6 bases from V and 1 base from J, with 9 bases between. The chain's CDR3 is CASRSQTNTEAFF. CDR3 coding DNA: TGTGCCAGCAGGTCCCAGACGAACACTGAAGCTTTCTTT.

V usage is TRBV29-1 and J usage is TRBJ1-2; D is unresolved. Trimming removed 3 bases from V and 4 bases from J, with 15 bases in between. Germline CDR1 is SQVTM and CDR2 is ANQGSEA. The CDR3 consists of 14 residues. This CDR3 is CSVELVGSGYGYTF. The CDR3 bases are TGCAGCGTTGAGTTGGTAGGGTCTGGCTATGGCTACACCTTC.

The genes are TRBV24-1 and TRBJ1-6, with D unresolved. Trimming took off 4 bases at V and 7 bases at J, with 10 bases between the two ends. CDR1 is KGHDR, CDR2 SFDVKD, per germline. The CDR3 has 14 amino acids. The CDR3 loop reads CATSETEANSPLHF. The DNA for the CDR3 is TGTGCCACCAGTGAAACAGAAGCCAATTCACCCCTCCACTTT.

This clonotype was picked up a small number of times. The V call is TRBV6-2 or TRBV6-3, the J call TRBJ2-1; D not resolved. This CDR3 is 12 amino acids long. Per the germline V gene, CDR1 is MNHEY and CDR2 is SVGEGT. V was cut by 4 bases and J by 8 bases, with 9 bases left in between. CDR3 in amino acids: CASSSYEDEQFF. The CDR3 region has the DNA TGTGCCAGCAGTTCTTATGAGGATGAGCAGTTCTTC.

This chain joins TRBV5-4 and TRBJ2-3; TRBD1 or TRBD2 may be the D gene (5 bases each). The CDR3 consists of 13 residues. From germline, CDR1 is SGHNT and CDR2 YYREEE (reference sequence). Trimming took 7 bases from V and 6 from J, leaving 15 bases between them. DNA of the CDR3: TGTGCCAGCGCCCCAGGGACCGCGGATACGCAGTATTTT. Translation: CASAPGTADTQYF.

The chain joins TRBV2 to TRBJ2-2, with 10 bases lining up with TRBD1. CDR1 SNHLY and CDR2 FYNNEI come from the germline V gene. Germline trimming cut 6 bases from V and 3 bases from J; bases unmatched to any gene: 7. CDR3 length: 16 residues. The CDR3 DNA reads as TGTGCCAGCAGGACAGGGGGCTTTCTTGACACCGGGGAGCTGTTTTTT. It is translated as CASRTGGFLDTGELFF.

This clonotype occurred a few times. This chain links TRBV25-1 with TRBJ1-2; D not resolved. V was shortened by 3 bases and J by 5 bases, with 10 bases between the two germline ends. This CDR3 contains 13 residues. The germline gives CDR1 MGHDK, CDR2 SYGVNS. CDR3 residues: CASSDSGGYGYTF. CDR3 sequence (DNA): TGTGCCAGCAGTGACTCCGGCGGTTATGGCTACACCTTC.

This clonotype has a count of ten or more. V usage is TRBV28 and J usage is TRBJ2-5, with no clear D. V was trimmed by 6 bases and J by 4 bases, leaving 3 bases between them. The CDR3 consists of 10 residues. CDR1 MDHEN and CDR2 SYDVKM come from the germline V gene. DNA for the CDR3: TGTGCCAGCAGCGGAGAGACCCAGTACTTC. It is translated as CASSGETQYF.

This clonotype was seen more than once but under ten times. The gene calls are TRBV20-1 and TRBJ2-3; D is undetermined. CDR3 length equals 13 residues. Germline assignment: CDR1 DFQATT and CDR2 SNEGSKA (reference sequence). Trimming shortened V by 0 bases and J by 9 bases, and 13 bases separated the two germline ends. DNA for the CDR3: TGCAGTGCTAGAGATTGTCCGGCACCCACGCAGTATTTT. Protein product: CSARDCPAPTQYF.

In this sample, this clonotype turned up a few times. The gene calls are TRBV20-1 and TRBJ1-3; 9 nucleotides align to TRBD1. Per the germline V gene, CDR1 is DFQATT and CDR2 is SNEGSKA (reference sequence). With V trimmed by 6 bases and J by 2 bases, 8 bases remained unmatched. This CDR3 comprises 15 residues. The CDR3 reads CSATGTGTAGNTIYF. The CDR3, as DNA: TGCAGTGCAACCGGGACAGGGACGGCTGGAAACACCATATATTTT.

In its sample, this clonotype was seen many times. This sequence joins TRBV3-1 and TRBJ2-1, with 13 positions matching TRBD2. The V segment lost 3 bases and the J segment 8 bases; nucleotides outside the gene matches: 7. CDR3 length: 16 amino acids. The V gene's germline CDR1 is LGHDT and CDR2 YNNKEL (reference sequence). The CDR3 DNA sequence: TGTGCCAGCAGCCACCGACTAGCGGGGGGTATCGATGAGCAGTTCTTC. Its protein product is CASSHRLAGGIDEQFF.

This clonotype appeared a single time. The rearrangement links TRBV19 to TRBJ1-2, with D perhaps TRBD1 (6 bases). The length of the CDR3 is 12 residues. Germline V lookup: CDR1 LNHDA, CDR2 SQIVND (reference sequence). The germline V and J ends were trimmed by 10 bases and 8 bases, with 17 bases remaining between them. This chain's CDR3 is CATLPGAGGYTF. CDR3 bases: TGTGCCACCCTACCAGGGGCAGGAGGCTACACCTTC.

The J gene is TRBJ2-5, the V gene TRBV20-1; tentative D call: TRBD2 (6 bases). V was clipped by 2 bases and J by 5 bases, with 18 bases between them. Germline V gives CDR1 DFQATT, CDR2 SNEGSKA (reference sequence). The CDR3 runs to 15 residues. The CDR3 DNA reads as TGCAGTGCTAGATTCCCAGGAGGGCCGTATGAGACCCAGTACTTC. Translation: CSARFPGGPYETQYF.

A few counts support this clonotype. The chain recombines TRBV7-6 with TRBJ2-7; 11 nucleotides agree with TRBD2. Germline trimming cut 5 bases from V and 2 bases from J; bases unmatched to any gene: 11. Per germline, CDR1 SGHVS and CDR2 FNYEAQ. CDR3 length: 17 amino acids. This CDR3 reads CASSPSPGLAGPYEQYF. DNA for the CDR3: TGTGCCAGCAGCCCATCCCCTGGACTAGCGGGCCCCTACGAGCAGTACTTC.

This rearrangement joins TRBV28 to TRBJ2-7; 7 nucleotides align to TRBD1. Germline loops: CDR1 MDHEN, CDR2 SYDVKM. The CDR3 sequence is 14 residues long. V gave up 4 bases and J gave up 7 bases; unmatched junction bases: 10. The CDR3 region is CASSSPTGFWEQYF. DNA for the CDR3: TGTGCCAGCAGTTCCCCGACAGGGTTCTGGGAGCAGTACTTC.

This chain links TRBV10-2 with TRBJ2-1; D tentatively reads TRBD1 or TRBD2 (5 bases each). Germline V lookup: CDR1 WSHSY, CDR2 SAAADI. The CDR3 is made up of 19 amino acids. Trimming took off 0 bases at V and 6 bases at J, with 24 bases between the two ends. CDR3 sequence reads: CASSESAGWRVGTLNEQFF. Here the CDR3 DNA reads TGCGCCAGCAGTGAGTCGGCAGGCTGGCGGGTCGGGACCCTCAATGAGCAGTTCTTC.

The genes are TRBV9 and TRBJ2-1, with D perhaps TRBD2 (5 bases). Trimming took off 4 bases at V and 1 base at J, with 15 bases between the two ends. CDR1 SGDLS and CDR2 YYNGEE come from the germline V gene. The CDR3 has 16 residues. In DNA, the CDR3 is TGTGCCAGCAGCCCGGAGGACTCGCCGTCCTACAATGAGCAGTTCTTC. Protein sequence: CASSPEDSPSYNEQFF.

The chain joins TRBV11-1 to TRBJ2-3; maybe TRBD1 (6 bases). The ends were cut back, 4 bases at V and 0 bases at J, with 8 bases in the middle. This CDR3 is 14 amino acids long. Germline CDR1 SGHAT, CDR2 FQDESV (reference sequence). The CDR3 DNA reads TGTGCCAGCAGCTCAGGACAGAGCACAGATACGCAGTATTTT. It is translated as CASSSGQSTDTQYF.